The 18 T cell receptor beta chains below were found in one sample sequenced in a study of cytomegalovirus exposure and HLA in healthy donors. PCR used 60 Vbeta primers and 13 Jbeta primers. The assay was immunoSEQ multiplex PCR, and TCRdb's table has in-frame clones only and misses some. The repertoire holds roughly 180,000 clones, with about 9% as singletons. Material for sequencing was PBMCs. These receptors originate from a woman aged 30 to 39 in good health and CMV-seropositive.

In its sample, this clone was seen a few times. This sequence joins TRBV19 and TRBJ2-7; D unclear. Germline-derived CDR1 and CDR2 are LNHDA and SQIVND (reference sequence). Between the trimmed V and J ends, which lost 5 bases and 1 base, there was a span of 12 bases. The CDR3 runs to 14 residues. CDR3 in amino acids: CASSGERSSYEQYF. CDR3 in DNA: TGTGCCAGTAGTGGAGAACGGTCTTCCTACGAGCAGTACTTC. Full variable domain (rest looked up from reference TRBV19 and TRBJ2-7): DGGITQSPKYLFRKEGQNVTLSCEQNLNHDAMYWYRQDPGQGLRLIYYSQIVNDFQKGDIAEGYSVSREKKESFPLTVTSAQKNPTAFYLCASSGERSSYEQYFGPGTRLTVT.

The J gene is TRBJ2-1, the V gene TRBV7-8; 7 bases are a match to TRBD1. J lost 10 bases, V lost 7 bases, and 13 bases had no gene match. This CDR3 has 14 amino acids. Germline CDR1 and CDR2: SGHVS and FQNEAQ. The CDR3 sequence: CASKQGKGAREQFF. The CDR3 DNA sequence: TGTGCCAGCAAACAGGGAAAGGGGGCACGGGAGCAGTTCTTC.

The rearrangement uses TRBV2 and TRBJ2-7, with 7 bases lining up with TRBD2. The CDR3 is 16 residues long. CDR1 is SNHLY and CDR2 is FYNNEI in the germline V gene. J gave up 2 bases and V 5 bases, and 12 bases lay outside the gene matches. The CDR3 loop reads CASSTPDWAGAYEQYF. As DNA, the CDR3 is TGTGCCAGCAGTACCCCCGATTGGGCGGGGGCCTACGAGCAGTACTTC.

This clone was counted only a few times. The chain has TRBV30 and TRBJ2-7; TRBD2 might be the D (6 bases). CDR3 length: 13 residues. Deletions cut 1 base from V and 4 bases from J, with 11 bases between. Germline V lookup: CDR1 GTSNPN, CDR2 SVGIG (reference sequence). Here the CDR3 reads CAWSGDFGYEQYF. Here the CDR3 DNA reads TGTGCCTGGAGTGGGGACTTCGGATACGAGCAGTACTTC.

The rearrangement joins TRBV5-4 to TRBJ2-7; 16 nucleotides match TRBD2. The germline CDR1 and CDR2 sequences are SGHNT and YYREEE (reference sequence). This CDR3 comprises 17 residues. The trim removed 4 bases at V and 5 bases at J, leaving 9 bases unmatched. CDR3 region: CASSLGTSGRGNHEQYF. The CDR3 DNA follows: TGTGCCAGCAGCCTCGGGACTAGCGGGAGGGGGAACCACGAGCAGTACTTC. The full variable domain, its missing parts supplied by reference TRBV5-4 and TRBJ2-7, is ETGVTQSPTHLIKTRGQQVTLRCSSQSGHNTVSWYQQALGQGPQFIFQYYREEENGRGNFPPRFSGLQFPNYSSELNVNALELDDSALYLCASSLGTSGRGNHEQYFGPGTRLTVT.

The chain joins TRBV5-4 to TRBJ2-3, with D perhaps given as TRBD1 or TRBD2 (5 bases each). V was clipped by 4 bases and J by 9 bases, with 15 bases between them. Germline lookup yields CDR1 SGHNT and CDR2 YYREEE (reference sequence). The CDR3 length is 13 residues. The CDR3 nucleotides are TGTGCCAGCAGCATGGACATGAGGGAAACGCAGTATTTT. It specifies CASSMDMRETQYF.

CDR3 DNA: TGCGCTATGGACCACTTGCCGGGACAGGGGAACACCGGGGAGCTGTTTTTT. It codes for CAMDHLPGQGNTGELFF. The chain is built from TRBV10-1 and TRBJ2-2; the match to TRBD1 covers 9 bases. Germline CDR1 reads WNHNN; CDR2 reads SYGVQD (reference sequence). CDR3 length: 17 residues.

Only a few counts were recorded for this clone. The J gene is TRBJ1-3, the V gene TRBV4-1; tentatively, D is TRBD1 (5 bases). The CDR3 has 19 amino acids. CDR1 and CDR2 from the germline V gene are MGHRA and YSYEKL. Deletions cut 2 bases from V and 4 bases from J, with 24 bases between. The CDR3 region has the DNA TGCGCCAGCAGCCAATTTCCGGGACTGGAGCTTCTCCACGGAAACACCATATATTTT. Protein product: CASSQFPGLELLHGNTIYF.

The rearrangement uses TRBV5-5 and TRBJ2-5; the match to TRBD2 covers 12 bases. Trimming cost V 0 bases and J 3 bases; bases outside gene matches: 6. The CDR3 length is 17 residues. Germline V gene lookup returns CDR1 SGHKS and CDR2 YYEKEE (reference sequence). The CDR3 region is CASSLGFLAGGKETQYF. The DNA of the CDR3 is TGTGCCAGCAGCTTGGGGTTCCTAGCGGGAGGGAAAGAGACCCAGTACTTC.

Comment on this clone: One end of the junction fails to match germline, which may point to a read error. The chain has TRBV7-8 and TRBJ2-6; tentatively, D is TRBD1 (5 bases). The CDR3 spans 16 residues. Germline assignment: CDR1 SGHVS and CDR2 FQNEAQ. This CDR3 is CASSSPGFSEANVLTF. The CDR3 DNA reads TGTGCCAGCAGCTCCCCAGGGTTCTCTGAGGCCAACGTCCTGACTTTC.

This clone was seen more than once but under ten times. The J gene is TRBJ1-2, the V gene TRBV6-1, with D maybe TRBD1 (5 bases). This CDR3 comprises 13 residues. Germline CDR1 and CDR2: MNHNS and SASEGT. Between the trimmed V and J ends, which lost 3 bases and 8 bases, there was a span of 13 bases. This chain's CDR3 is CASSEGLVRGYTF. CDR3 bases: TGTGCCAGCAGTGAGGGACTTGTCCGGGGCTACACCTTC.

The chain carries TRBV7-2 and TRBJ2-3; 10 bases agree with TRBD2. This CDR3 comprises 17 residues. V lost 0 bases and J lost 1; bases outside the gene matches: 4. Germline V gene lookup returns CDR1 SGHTA and CDR2 FQGNSA. CDR3 DNA sequence: TGTGCCAGCAGCTTAGCCCAGGGGACTAGCGGCACAGATACGCAGTATTTT. Its translation: CASSLAQGTSGTDTQYF.

The V gene is TRBV6-5, the J gene TRBJ2-3; 11 bases map to TRBD2. Germline V gene data show CDR1 as MNHEY and CDR2 as SVGAGI. Germline trimming cut 4 bases from V and 2 bases from J; bases unmatched to any gene: 2. The CDR3 has 15 amino acids. CDR3 in amino acids: CASSLAGGFTDTQYF. The CDR3 DNA sequence: TGTGCCAGCAGTTTAGCGGGAGGGTTCACAGATACGCAGTATTTT.

In its sample, this clone was seen a few times. The chain couples TRBV5-1 to TRBJ2-5; D is possibly TRBD1 (5 bases). Near its end, the DNA agrees better with TRBJ2-7, so the J call may be wrong. Looked up from germline, CDR1 is SGHRS and CDR2 is YFSETQ. The CDR3 sequence is 14 residues long. The CDR3 loop is CASSLVDSQYEQYF. In DNA, the CDR3 is TGCGCCAGCAGCTTGGTAGACAGCCAGTACGAGCAGTACTTC.

This clone was seen a handful of times. This chain uses TRBV5-1 with TRBJ2-7, with 8 bases fitting TRBD1. The V segment lost 4 bases and the J segment 3 bases; nucleotides outside the gene matches: 6. Germline V lookup: CDR1 SGHRS, CDR2 YFSETQ. This CDR3 comprises 14 residues. CDR3 in amino acids: CASSDGQGYYEQYF. The CDR3 DNA is TGCGCCAGCAGCGATGGACAGGGATACTACGAGCAGTACTTC.

The V and J genes are TRBV13 and TRBJ1-2; D is ambiguous. The ends were cut back, 4 bases at V and 4 bases at J, with 10 bases in the middle. CDR1 PRHDT and CDR2 FYEKMQ come from the germline V gene (reference sequence). CDR3 length: 13 amino acids. The CDR3 nucleotides read TGTGCCAGCAGCTCGGGAGTTGGCTATGGCTACACCTTC. Its protein product is CASSSGVGYGYTF.

This clone was observed a handful of times. The rearrangement uses TRBV7-5 and TRBJ2-7; no DNA check was done on the table's D call, TRBD2. TRBV7-5 is a recognized pseudogene. CDR3 length: 17 amino acids. CDR3 protein: CARSLPRTSGLSYEQYF. In DNA form, the CDR3 reads TGTGCCAGAAGCTTACCAAGGACTAGCGGGTTGTCCTACGAGCAGTACTTC.

This clone was observed a handful of times. The chain couples TRBV12-2 to TRBJ2-1; the D call TRBD2 from the table was never checked on the DNA. TRBV12-2 is a pseudogene segment. The CDR3 contains 20 residues. The CDR3 nucleotides read TGTGCAAGTCGCTTAGGTGGAGGACTAGTCAAAGGGGTACGTTACAATGAGCAGTTCTTC. This gives the protein CASRLGGGLVKGVRYNEQFF.